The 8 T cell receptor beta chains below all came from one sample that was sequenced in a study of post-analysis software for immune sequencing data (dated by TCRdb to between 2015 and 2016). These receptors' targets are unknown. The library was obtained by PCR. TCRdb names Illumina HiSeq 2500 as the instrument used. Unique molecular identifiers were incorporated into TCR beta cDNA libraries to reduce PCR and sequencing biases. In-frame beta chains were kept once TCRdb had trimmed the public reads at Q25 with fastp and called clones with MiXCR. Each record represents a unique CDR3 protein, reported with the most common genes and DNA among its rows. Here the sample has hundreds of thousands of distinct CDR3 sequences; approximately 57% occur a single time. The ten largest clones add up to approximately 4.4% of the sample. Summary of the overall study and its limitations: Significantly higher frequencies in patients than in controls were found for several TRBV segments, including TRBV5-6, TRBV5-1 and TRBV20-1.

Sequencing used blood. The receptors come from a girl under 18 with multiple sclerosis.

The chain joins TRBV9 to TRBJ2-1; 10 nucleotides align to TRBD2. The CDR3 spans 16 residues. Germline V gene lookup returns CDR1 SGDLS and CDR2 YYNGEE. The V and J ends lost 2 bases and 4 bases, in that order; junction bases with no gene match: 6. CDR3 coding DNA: TGTGCCAGCAGCGTCCTAGCGGGAGCGGGATACAATGAGCAGTTCTTC. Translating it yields CASSVLAGAGYNEQFF.

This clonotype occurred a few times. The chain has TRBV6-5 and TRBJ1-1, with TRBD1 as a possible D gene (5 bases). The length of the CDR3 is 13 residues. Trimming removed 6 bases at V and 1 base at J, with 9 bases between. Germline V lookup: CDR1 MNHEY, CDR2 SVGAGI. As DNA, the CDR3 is TGTGCCAGCAGGACGGGACCGAACACTGAAGCTTTCTTT. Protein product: CASRTGPNTEAFF.

The CDR3, as DNA: TGCAGTGCTACCCGGGGACAGACCGTTTACGAGCAGTACTTC. Protein product: CSATRGQTVYEQYF. This sequence joins TRBV20-1 and TRBJ2-4, with TRBD1 identical over 7 bases. The better agreement between TRBJ2-7 and the DNA end casts doubt on the J call. Germline CDR1 and CDR2: DFQATT and SNEGSKA (reference sequence). This CDR3 comprises 14 residues.

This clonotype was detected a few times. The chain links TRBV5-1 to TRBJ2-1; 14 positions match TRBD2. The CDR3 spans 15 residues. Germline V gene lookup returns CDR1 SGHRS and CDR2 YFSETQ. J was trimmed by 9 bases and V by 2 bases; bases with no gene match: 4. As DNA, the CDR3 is TGCGCCAGCAGCTTCTCCGGGACTAGCGGGAGTGAGCAGTTCTTC. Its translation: CASSFSGTSGSEQFF.

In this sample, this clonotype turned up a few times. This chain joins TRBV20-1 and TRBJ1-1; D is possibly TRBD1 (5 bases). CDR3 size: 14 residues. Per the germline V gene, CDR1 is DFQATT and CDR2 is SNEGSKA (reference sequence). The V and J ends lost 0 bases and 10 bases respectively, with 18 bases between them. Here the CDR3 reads CSAREPGQPMGAFF. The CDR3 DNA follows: TGCAGTGCTAGAGAGCCAGGACAACCGATGGGAGCTTTCTTT.

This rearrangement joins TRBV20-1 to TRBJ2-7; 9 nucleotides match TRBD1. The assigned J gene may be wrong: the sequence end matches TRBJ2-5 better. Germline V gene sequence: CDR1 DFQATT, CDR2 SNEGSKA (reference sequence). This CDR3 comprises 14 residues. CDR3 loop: CSASQQGAQETQYF. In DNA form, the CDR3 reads TGCAGTGCTAGCCAACAGGGGGCGCAGGAGACCCAGTACTTC.

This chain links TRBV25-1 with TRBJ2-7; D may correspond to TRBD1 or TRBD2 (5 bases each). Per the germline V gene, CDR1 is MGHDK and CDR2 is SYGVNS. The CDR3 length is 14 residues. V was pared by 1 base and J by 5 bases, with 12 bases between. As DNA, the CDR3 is TGTGCCAGCAGTGAATTCGGACTGGGGGACGAGCAGTACTTC. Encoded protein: CASSEFGLGDEQYF.

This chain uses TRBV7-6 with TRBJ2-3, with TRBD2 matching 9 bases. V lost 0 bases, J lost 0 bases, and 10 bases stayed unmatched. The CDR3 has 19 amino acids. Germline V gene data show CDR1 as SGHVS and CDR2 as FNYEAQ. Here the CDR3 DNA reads TGTGCCAGCAGCTTAGCGCTAGCGGGGCCCCCGTTCAGCACAGATACGCAGTATTTT. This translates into CASSLALAGPPFSTDTQYF.